Listed below are T cell receptor beta chains from one sample, sequenced in a study of identifying expanded T cells in peripheral blood. The method was immunoSEQ multiplex PCR; TCRdb's version includes in-frame clones alone and lacks a portion of them. The sample lists 50,000 to 60,000 clones, 82% occurring once. Specimen: blood. Receptor source: a person aged 18 to 75 in good health. The CDR3 runs from the conserved cysteine through the conserved F or W. D genes are given only for firm matches. The size field is filled for only some rows; it gives once, few, many or a size class.

j_gene | d_gene | v_gene | abundance | CDR3aa | CDR3nt
TRBJ1-2 | . | TRBV4-1 | . | CASSQVGGREAGYTF | TGCGCCAGCAGCCAAGTCGGGGGCAGGGAGGCTGGCTACACCTTC
TRBJ2-5 | . | TRBV18 | once | CASSPLAKETQYF | TGTGCCAGCTCACCACTAGCGAAGGAGACCCAGTACTTC
TRBJ2-2 | TRBD1 | TRBV30 | . | CASRTGGSGELFF | TGTGCAAGCCGGACAGGGGGTTCAGGGGAGCTGTTTTTT
TRBJ2-1 | . | TRBV7-2 | . | CASSPRGAKLYNEQFF | TGTGCCAGCAGCCCCCGCGGGGCGAAACTCTACAATGAGCAGTTCTTC
TRBJ1-2 | . | TRBV6-6 | . | CASSRDSFNYGYTF | TGTGCCAGCAGCAGAGACAGCTTTAACTATGGCTACACCTTC
TRBJ2-5 | TRBD2 | TRBV5-1 | . | CASSIGTRGAETQYF | TGCGCCAGCAGCATTGGGACTAGAGGGGCAGAGACCCAGTACTTC
TRBJ2-5 | TRBD1 | TRBV2 | . | CASNRGQAQETQYF | TGTGCCAGCAACAGGGGGCAGGCCCAAGAGACCCAGTACTTC
TRBJ2-7 | . | TRBV27 | . | CASSSRRGASNEQYF | TGTGCCAGCAGTTCCCGCCGGGGGGCGAGCAACGAGCAGTACTTC
TRBJ2-2 | TRBD2 | TRBV19 | . | CASSIGGAGELFF | TGTGCCAGTAGTATTGGGGGGGCCGGGGAGCTGTTTTTT
TRBJ1-2 | . | TRBV6-1 | . | CASSESGRQYGYTF | TGTGCCAGCAGTGAATCGGGACGACAATATGGCTACACCTTC
TRBJ2-2 | . | TRBV12-5 | . | CASDDSDTNTGELFF | TGTGCTAGTGACGACAGCGACACGAACACCGGGGAGCTGTTTTTT
TRBJ2-1 | . | TRBV5-8 | . | CASSFQLLGEQFF | TGTGCCAGCAGCTTTCAATTATTGGGTGAGCAGTTCTTC
TRBJ1-2 | TRBD1 | TRBV6-1 | . | CASSEMIQGAGGYTF | TGTGCCAGCAGTGAGATGATACAGGGGGCGGGTGGCTACACCTTC
TRBJ2-4 | TRBD2 | TRBV5-6 | . | CASSRGLAGGKNIQYF | TGTGCCAGCAGCCGAGGACTAGCGGGGGGGAAAAACATTCAGTACTTC
TRBJ2-3 | . | TRBV5-8 | . | CASTSTDTQYF | TGTGCCAGTACTAGCACAGATACGCAGTATTTT
TRBJ1-1 | . | TRBV6-1 | . | CASSESGGRRTEAFF | TGTGCCAGCAGTGAAAGCGGGGGGCGTCGGACTGAAGCTTTCTTT
TRBJ1-1 | TRBD1 | TRBV5-1 | once | CASSWGTEGTEAFF | TGCGCCAGCAGCTGGGGGACAGAGGGCACTGAAGCTTTCTTT
TRBJ1-2 | . | TRBV11-3 | . | CVTQDGYGYTF | TGTGTAACACAGGATGGGTATGGCTACACCTTC
TRBJ2-3 | . | TRBV2 | . | CASLAAYGTDTQYF | TGTGCCAGCTTAGCGGCCTACGGCACAGATACGCAGTATTTT
TRBJ2-1 | . | TRBV15 | . | CATLQGSYNEQFF | TGTGCCACTTTACAGGGTTCCTACAATGAGCAGTTCTTC
TRBJ2-5 | TRBD2 | TRBV11-2 | . | CASSLDSASGGQETQYF | TGTGCCAGCAGCTTAGACTCGGCTAGCGGGGGACAAGAGACCCAGTACTTC
TRBJ2-5 | . | TRBV6-1 | . | CASSELVLETQYF | TGTGCCAGCAGTGAATTGGTACTAGAGACCCAGTACTTC